The subject of this entry is one T cell receptor beta chain. Its antigen has not been determined. No base qualities exist here, and no much larger clone lies one base off it. Reading from cysteine to phenylalanine, the CDR3 counts 13 amino acids. Left in the record is the CDR3 DNA by itself, 39 bases read in frame from the first base. Trimming takes 1 base from V and 10 bases from J, and the germline ends sit 11 bases apart. The germline V gene provides CDR1 LGHNT and CDR2 FRNRAP. The sample is drawn from a study of T cells after yellow fever vaccination (dated by TCRdb to the late 2010s). Study-wide context: The SMART-Seq v4 Ultra Low Input RNA kit was used to prepare libraries from fractions with low cell numbers. Bulk PBMC replicates and cell subsets were isolated from blood drawn at multiple timepoints before and after both primary and secondary immunization. To track T-cell clones before and after primary and booster YFV17D yellow fever vaccination, bulk TCR alpha and beta repertoires were sequenced longitudinally. The cohort comprised two healthy male donors, one aged 18 to 30 and one aged 30 to 40 years.

TCR cDNA was synthesized by 5'RACE template switching, which introduced a universal primer site and unique molecular identifiers. cDNA synthesis was primed from both the TCR alpha and TCR beta constant segments. Library amplification involved two PCR steps, and the second step added sample barcodes and sequencing adapters. Sequencing of the libraries was done on either Illumina HiSeq 2500 (2x100 bp) or NovaSeq (2x150 bp). For the original study's pipeline: Demultiplexing of reads and collapsing into UMI consensus sequences were performed with MIGEC, and V(D)J alignment was carried out with MiXCR. Using edgeR on replicate PBMC samples, clonotypes were called vaccine-responding if FDR was below 0.01 and the log2 fold change was above 5 up to day 15. Each bulk clonotype was labeled CD4 or CD8 based on which sequenced repertoire, CD4 or CD8, contained the clonotype at higher abundance. TCRdb reanalyzed the raw reads on its own, using fastp at Q25 for trimming and MiXCR for clone calling, and kept in-frame beta chains. Each CDR3 protein appears once, grouped with its most common genes and DNA. The V and J calls reflect TCRdb's pipeline rather than the authors' work. This sample lists 500,000 to 650,000 distinct CDR3 sequences; over 9% were detected once. The biggest ten clones account for more than 12% of the sample.

This specimen's treatment or condition label, per the study, means: live attenuated yellow fever vaccine strain. At each blood-draw timepoint, two biological replicates of bulk PBMCs were obtained. A standard Ficoll-Paque protocol was used to isolate PBMCs from peripheral blood. RNA was extracted with TriZol from bulk PBMCs, CD4 and CD8 fractions, and dextramer-positive and dextramer-negative fractions. What the work shows at the level of the full study, not this receptor alone: Because only two donors were included in the study, the extent to which the findings can be generalized is limited. The secondary T-cell response was weaker than the primary response but faster, peaking on day 5 instead of day 15. A small share of clonotypes occurred in both CD4 and CD8 compartments, likely arising from convergent recombination. After the booster, most clones that had expanded after primary vaccination were detected again (roughly 95% of CD4 and around 88% of CD8), suggesting broad maintenance of memory. FACS-sorted repertoires could contain abundant contaminating clonotypes from the bulk population, so computational filtering was required.

This material consisted of PBMCs, taken on the day of the yellow fever booster vaccination. This receptor chain uses TRBV12-5 and TRBJ2-1, with the D assignment possibly TRBD1 or TRBD2, given 5 matching bases for each. The source is a man between 25 and 39 years old who received the YFV17D yellow fever vaccine. The CDR3 amino acid sequence is: CASGLGGWGEQFF. The nucleotides are TGTGCTAGTGGTTTGGGGGGCTGGGGGGAGCAGTTCTTC.